The sequence of this TCR beta chain was determined in a study of blood T cell repertoires in COVID-19. Study-level background: Samples taken during acute and convalescent COVID-19 were collected in the United States, Italy and Spain. The cDNA or gDNA used as material had been derived from T cells, B-cell-depleted T cells, or PBMCs.

As handled by the study authors: How many nucleated cells were present was estimated from reference gene primer amplification. Method: immunoSEQ multiplex PCR; TCRdb's copy keeps in-frame clones and lacks some. V, J and clone size are those of that table, while D and trimming were read from the DNA. The table shows 75,000 to 85,000 clones, with around 82% occurring only once. The V gene's germline CDR1 is SGHAT and CDR2 FQNNGV. The V and J ends lost 5 bases and 3 bases, in that order; junction bases with no gene match: 4. This CDR3 has 13 residues. The sample comprised peripheral blood. The TCR was taken from a human donor in a cohort sampled during active COVID-19. J is TRBJ2-7 and V is TRBV11-2; 7 nucleotides align to TRBD2. As DNA, the CDR3 is TGTGCCAGCAGCCCTGCGGGGGTCTACGAGCAGTACTTC. Translation: CASSPAGVYEQYF.